A single sample gave rise to the 19 T cell receptor beta chains below, sequenced in a study of CD8 T cells in ankylosing spondylitis. In TCRdb, the 5' RACE reads were re-called with MiXCR into one record per CDR3 protein. The table includes roughly 42,000 distinct CDR3 sequences, around 2.8% detected once. The sample consisted of blood, either unsorted or a sorted T cell fraction (not recorded which). These receptors were taken from a male donor with ankylosing spondylitis or in good health (not recorded which).

This clonotype appeared many times. The J gene is TRBJ2-4, the V gene TRBV9; TRBD1 might be the D (8 bases). The germline V gene encodes CDR1 SGDLS and CDR2 YYNGEE. The length of the CDR3 is 15 residues. Trimming took 3 bases from V and 8 from J, leaving 18 bases between them. The CDR3 spells CASSAGRQGRDIQYF. CDR3 DNA sequence: TGTGCCAGCAGCGCGGGCCGACAGGGGAGGGACATTCAGTACTTC.

This clonotype was picked up many times. CDR3 DNA sequence: TGTGCCAGCAGTCACAAACCGCCTAGCGACGAAGAGACCCAGTACTTC. Translating it yields CASSHKPPSDEETQYF. The chain employs TRBV21-1 and TRBJ2-5; TRBD2, the table's D call, was not compared with the DNA. TRBV21-1 is termed a pseudogene. The CDR3 loop spans 16 amino acids.

There are many counts of this clonotype. This rearrangement joins TRBV9 to TRBJ1-5; TRBD1 is a possible D gene (6 bases). Germline CDR1 SGDLS, CDR2 YYNGEE. CDR3 length equals 15 residues. Trimming took off 0 bases at V and 3 bases at J, with 10 bases between the two ends. In nucleotides, the CDR3 is TGTGCCAGCAGCGTAGAGGGGGTCTACAATCAGCCCCAGCATTTT. Translated, it gives CASSVEGVYNQPQHF.

This clonotype was detected ten times or more. J is TRBJ2-3 and V is TRBV9; D might be TRBD2 (6 bases). The CDR3 loop spans 15 amino acids. With 4 bases removed from V and 2 bases from J, the gap between germline ends came to 14 bases. Germline V lookup: CDR1 SGDLS, CDR2 YYNGEE. CDR3 sequence reads: CASSRAGGITDTQYF. CDR3 DNA: TGTGCCAGCAGCCGGGCGGGCGGGATCACAGATACGCAGTATTTT.

This clonotype appeared many times. The chain couples TRBV7-3 to TRBJ2-2, with D possibly being TRBD2 (6 bases). Trimming took 4 bases from V and 3 from J, leaving 21 bases between them. Germline V gene sequence: CDR1 SGHTA, CDR2 FQGTGA. The CDR3 sequence is 18 residues long. This chain's CDR3 is CASSSKSPGDGHTGELFF. The CDR3 DNA sequence: TGTGCCAGCAGCTCAAAATCCCCGGGAGACGGACACACCGGGGAGCTGTTTTTT.

This clonotype came up many times. This chain joins TRBV9 and TRBJ2-5; the D gene is possibly TRBD1 (6 bases). The CDR3 is made up of 14 amino acids. V lost 3 bases, J lost 2 bases, and 11 bases lay in between. Looked up from germline, CDR1 is SGDLS and CDR2 is YYNGEE. CDR3 sequence reads: CASSAGTSQETQYF. For the CDR3, the DNA is TGTGCCAGCAGCGCGGGGACAAGTCAAGAGACCCAGTACTTC.

This clonotype was found many times. The CDR3 DNA reads TGTGCCAGCAGCCCTCGACAGGGGGCTGGGGAGCAGTACTTC. This gives the protein CASSPRQGAGEQYF. This chain connects TRBV9 to TRBJ2-7, with 10 nucleotides matching TRBD1. Germline V gene data show CDR1 as SGDLS and CDR2 as YYNGEE. The CDR3 runs to 14 residues. Trimming removed 4 bases from V and 7 bases from J; junction bases left unmatched: 8.

This clonotype was observed many times. The V gene is TRBV9, the J gene TRBJ1-3; D is unresolved. CDR3 length: 13 residues. Trimming removed 2 bases at V and 2 bases at J, with 5 bases between. CDR1 and CDR2 from the germline V gene are SGDLS and YYNGEE. The CDR3 nucleotides read TGTGCCAGCAGCGTTAACACTGGAAACACCATATATTTT. Translated: CASSVNTGNTIYF.

As concerns this clonotype: Possible read error: a much larger clone is one base away. The V gene is TRBV9, the J gene TRBJ2-3, with 7 bases lining up with TRBD1. Germline V gene sequence: CDR1 SGDLS, CDR2 YYNGEE. V was clipped by 5 bases and J by 2 bases; unmatched bases: 8. This CDR3 is 15 amino acids long. CDR3 bases: TGTGCCAGCAGGCCCAGACAGGGAATCACAGATACGCAGTATTTT. It specifies CASRPRQGITDTQYF.

At least ten counts were recorded for this clonotype. The chain uses TRBV9 and TRBJ2-2; 8 nucleotides agree with TRBD2. CDR1 SGDLS and CDR2 YYNGEE come from the germline V gene. Germline trimming cut 0 bases from V and 6 bases from J; bases unmatched to any gene: 10. CDR3 length: 17 residues. The CDR3, as DNA: TGTGCCAGCAGCGTAGCAACGGGAGGGCCTTACCCCGGGGAGCTGTTTTTT. It translates to CASSVATGGPYPGELFF.

This clonotype came up many times. The CDR3 region has the DNA TGTGCCAGCACCACCCAGCAGCCCTCCTCCAGAGGCTACACCTTC. Its translation: CASTTQQPSSRGYTF. V gene TRBV6-4 combines with J gene TRBJ1-2; D remains unclear. V lost 7 bases to trimming and J lost 8 bases, with 23 bases between them. The germline gives CDR1 MRHNA, CDR2 SNTAGT. The CDR3 extends over 15 amino acids.

This clonotype has ten or more counts. The chain recombines TRBV9 with TRBJ2-5; 9 nucleotides agree with TRBD2. V shed 2 bases and J 1 base; nucleotides not matched to a gene: 9. The CDR3 spans 17 residues. Germline V lookup: CDR1 SGDLS, CDR2 YYNGEE. The CDR3 DNA sequence: TGTGCCAGCAGCGTCGGACTAGCGCGAGGACTCCAAGAGACCCAGTACTTC. Encoded protein: CASSVGLARGLQETQYF.

This clonotype was counted ten times or more. V and J are TRBV9 and TRBJ2-3; 7 positions agree with TRBD2. Germline CDR1 reads SGDLS; CDR2 reads YYNGEE. V trimming: 3 bases; J trimming: 2 bases; junction bases outside the gene matches: 6. The CDR3 length is 15 residues. The CDR3 protein is CASSAMAGDTDTQYF. The DNA for the CDR3 is TGTGCCAGCAGCGCCATGGCGGGAGACACAGATACGCAGTATTTT.

This clonotype was counted many times. The chain joins TRBV9 to TRBJ2-3; D gene unclear. The V end was cut by 4 bases, the J end by 1 base, with 7 bases between. The CDR3 loop spans 13 amino acids. Germline CDR1 reads SGDLS; CDR2 reads YYNGEE. DNA for the CDR3: TGTGCCAGCAGCCTGAGAGGCACAGATACGCAGTATTTT. Its translation is CASSLRGTDTQYF.

This clonotype was seen many times. This chain connects TRBV9 to TRBJ2-7; 7 bases fit TRBD2. CDR3 length: 14 amino acids. The junction had 7 bases not matched to a gene; V was cut back by 5 bases and J by 2 bases. The germline V gene encodes CDR1 SGDLS and CDR2 YYNGEE. As DNA, the CDR3 is TGTGCCAGCAGTGATGGACTAGGCGCCTACGAGCAGTACTTC. Protein sequence: CASSDGLGAYEQYF.

This clonotype showed up many times. V is TRBV9 and J is TRBJ2-1, with D perhaps being TRBD1 or TRBD2 (5 bases each). Per germline, CDR1 SGDLS and CDR2 YYNGEE. The CDR3 consists of 16 residues. Between the trimmed V and J ends, which lost 4 bases and 4 bases, there was a span of 18 bases. In DNA, the CDR3 is TGTGCCAGCAGCAACCGAACGGGACGGTCGTACAATGAGCAGTTCTTC. This translates into CASSNRTGRSYNEQFF.

This clonotype was picked up many times. J is TRBJ2-1 and V is TRBV9; TRBD2 matches at 13 bases. The CDR3 runs to 15 residues. The germline gives CDR1 SGDLS, CDR2 YYNGEE. V dropped 4 bases and J dropped 8; count of bases not matched to a gene: 6. The CDR3 loop is CASSPGLAGVDEQFF. As DNA, the CDR3 is TGTGCCAGCAGCCCCGGACTAGCGGGAGTAGATGAGCAGTTCTTC.

At least ten counts were recorded for this clonotype. V is TRBV2 and J is TRBJ1-5; D remains ambiguous. Germline V gene sequence: CDR1 SNHLY, CDR2 FYNNEI. V lost 7 bases to trimming and J lost 0 bases, with 10 bases between them. The CDR3 loop spans 14 amino acids. The chain's CDR3 is CASKVTFSNQPQHF. DNA for the CDR3: TGTGCCAGCAAGGTGACGTTTAGCAATCAGCCCCAGCATTTT. Drawing the rest from reference TRBV2 and TRBJ1-5, the complete variable domain is EPEVTQTPSHQVTQMGQEVILRCVPISNHLYFYWYRQILGQKVEFLVSFYNNEISEKSEIFDDQFSVERPDGSNFTLKIRSTKLEDSAMYFCASKVTFSNQPQHFGDGTRLSIL.

The sample holds many counts of this clonotype. This chain uses TRBV9 with TRBJ2-2, with 10 nucleotides matching TRBD2. The ends lost 0 bases at V and 7 bases at J; junction bases unmatched: 15. This CDR3 spans 19 amino acids. The germline gives CDR1 SGDLS, CDR2 YYNGEE. The CDR3 protein is CASSVVASKAGGYNGELFF. The CDR3 DNA reads TGTGCCAGCAGCGTAGTGGCTTCGAAAGCGGGAGGGTACAACGGGGAGCTGTTTTTT.